This T cell receptor (beta chain) originates from a study of T cell repertoires in cytomegalovirus infection (dated by TCRdb to about 2019). For context, the study as a whole: Recently identified HLA-C-restricted CMV epitopes, whose presentation resists viral immunomodulation, were targeted by peptide stimulations together with well-studied HLA-B-restricted epitopes. The HLA type of each donor mattered for the analysis, because public TCR beta signatures pointed to carriage of CMV infection along with the matching HLA type.

What the study reported, not specific to this receptor: The ex vivo response was dominated by HLA-C-restricted CMV-specific TCR beta clonotypes, which also provided the single most frequent clonotype in two of eight donors. In both this cohort and an independent roughly 350-donor cohort, the cumulative frequency of public TCR beta family members distinguished carriers of CMV infection plus the relevant HLA type.

The sample holds a few counts of this clonotype. Its specific antigen is unknown. Qualities for individual bases were not recorded, and no much larger clone is one base off. At the junction V is shortened by 8 bases and J by 0 bases, with 11 bases in between. The CDR3 measures 14 amino acids from cysteine to phenylalanine. The entry retains the CDR3 DNA only, 42 bases that are in frame from base 1. TCRdb lists the instrument as Illumina HiSeq 1500. TCRdb applied fastp at Q25 and MiXCR to the public reads, then kept only in-frame beta chains. Rows with a matching CDR3 protein are joined into one entry that keeps the most common DNA and genes. The table for this sample lists approximately 500,000 distinct CDR3 sequences; around 35% of them were counted only once. The top ten hold roughly 16% of the sample. This sample's treatment or condition label indicates: in vitro stimulation with specific CMV peptide epitopes to enrich CMV-specific T cells.

Sequencing was performed on cultured PBMCs, taken from culture after CMV antigen stimulation. The chain links TRBV12-3 or TRBV12-4 with TRBJ2-1; matching of 6 bases hints at TRBD2 as the D gene. This receptor was identified in a human donor in good health (CMV status not recorded). Some clones in this sample may be carry-over from other donors' samples. The DNA is TGTGCCAGCCTACACGGGGGCTCCTACAATGAGCAGTTCTTC. Translated, it gives CASLHGGSYNEQFF.